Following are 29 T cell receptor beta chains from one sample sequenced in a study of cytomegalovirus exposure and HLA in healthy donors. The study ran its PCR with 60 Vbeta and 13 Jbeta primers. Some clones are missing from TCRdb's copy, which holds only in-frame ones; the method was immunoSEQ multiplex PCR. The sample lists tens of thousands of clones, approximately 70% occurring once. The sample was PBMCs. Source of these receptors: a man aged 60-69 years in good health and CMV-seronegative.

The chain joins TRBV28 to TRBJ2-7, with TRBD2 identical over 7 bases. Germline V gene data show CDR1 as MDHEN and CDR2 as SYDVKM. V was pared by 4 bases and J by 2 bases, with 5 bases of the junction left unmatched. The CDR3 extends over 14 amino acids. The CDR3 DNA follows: TGTGCCAGCAGTTCCCGGGACTACCCCTACGAGCAGTACTTC. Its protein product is CASSSRDYPYEQYF.

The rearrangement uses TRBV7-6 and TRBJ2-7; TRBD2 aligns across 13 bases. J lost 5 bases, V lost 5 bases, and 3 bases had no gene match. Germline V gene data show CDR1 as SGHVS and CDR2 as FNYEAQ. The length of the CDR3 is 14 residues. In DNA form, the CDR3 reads TGTGCCAGCAGCCTCGGACTAGCGGGAGACGAGCAGTACTTC. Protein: CASSLGLAGDEQYF.

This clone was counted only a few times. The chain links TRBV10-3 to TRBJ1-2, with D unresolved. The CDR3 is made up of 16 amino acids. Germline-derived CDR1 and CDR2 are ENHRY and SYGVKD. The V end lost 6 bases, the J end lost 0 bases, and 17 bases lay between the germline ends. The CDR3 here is CAIREGLNAANYGYTF. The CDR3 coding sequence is TGTGCCATCAGGGAAGGACTGAACGCCGCTAACTATGGCTACACCTTC.

The CDR3: CASSQASRGYSTDTQYF. In DNA form, the CDR3 reads TGCGCCAGCAGCCAAGCAAGCAGGGGATATAGCACAGATACGCAGTATTTT. The chain couples TRBV4-1 to TRBJ2-3, with TRBD1 as a possible D gene (6 bases). CDR3 length: 17 amino acids. Germline CDR1 is MGHRA and CDR2 is YSYEKL. V lost 1 base to trimming and J lost 0 bases, with 14 bases between them.

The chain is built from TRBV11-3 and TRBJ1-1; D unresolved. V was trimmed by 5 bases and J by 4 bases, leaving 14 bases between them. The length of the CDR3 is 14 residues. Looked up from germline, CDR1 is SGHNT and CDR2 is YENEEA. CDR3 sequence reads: CASSAVSFITEAFF. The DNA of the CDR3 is TGTGCCAGCAGCGCGGTTTCGTTTATCACTGAAGCTTTCTTT. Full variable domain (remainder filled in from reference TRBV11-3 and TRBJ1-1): EAGVVQSPRYKIIEKKQPVAFWCNPISGHNTLYWYLQNLGQGPELLIRYENEEAVDDSQLPKDRFSAERLKGVDSTLKIQPAELGDSAVYLCASSAVSFITEAFFGQGTRLTVV.

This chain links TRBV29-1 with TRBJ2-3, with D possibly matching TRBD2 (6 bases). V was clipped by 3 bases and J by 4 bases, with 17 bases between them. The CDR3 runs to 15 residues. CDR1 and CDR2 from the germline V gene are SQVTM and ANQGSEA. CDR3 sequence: CSVEALPGVADTQYF. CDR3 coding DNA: TGCAGCGTTGAGGCTCTACCGGGGGTCGCAGATACGCAGTATTTT.

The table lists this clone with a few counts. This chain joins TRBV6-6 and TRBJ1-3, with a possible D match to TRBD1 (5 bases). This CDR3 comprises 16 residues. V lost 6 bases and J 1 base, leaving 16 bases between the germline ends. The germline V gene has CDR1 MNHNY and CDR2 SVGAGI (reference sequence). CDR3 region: CASSFSSAGSGNTIYF. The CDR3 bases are TGTGCCAGCAGCTTCTCATCGGCAGGGTCTGGAAACACCATATATTTT.

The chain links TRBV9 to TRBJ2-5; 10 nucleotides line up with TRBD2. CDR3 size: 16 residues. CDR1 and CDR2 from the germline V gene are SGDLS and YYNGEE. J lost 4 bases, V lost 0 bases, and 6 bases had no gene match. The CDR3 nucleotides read TGTGCCAGCAGCGTAGCTTCGCTAGCGGGAGTAGAGACCCAGTACTTC. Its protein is CASSVASLAGVETQYF.

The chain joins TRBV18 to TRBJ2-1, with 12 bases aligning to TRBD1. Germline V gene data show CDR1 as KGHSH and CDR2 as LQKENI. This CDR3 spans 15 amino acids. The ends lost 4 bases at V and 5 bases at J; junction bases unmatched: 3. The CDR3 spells CASSLGQGANNEQFF. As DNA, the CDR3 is TGTGCCAGCTCACTGGGACAGGGGGCAAACAATGAGCAGTTCTTC.

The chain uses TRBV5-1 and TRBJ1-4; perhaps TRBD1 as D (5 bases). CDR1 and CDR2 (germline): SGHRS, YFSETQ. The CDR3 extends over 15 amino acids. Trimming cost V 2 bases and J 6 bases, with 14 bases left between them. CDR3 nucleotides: TGCGCCAGCAGCTTCAGCGCGTCGGGGGATGAAAAACTGTTTTTT. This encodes CASSFSASGDEKLFF.

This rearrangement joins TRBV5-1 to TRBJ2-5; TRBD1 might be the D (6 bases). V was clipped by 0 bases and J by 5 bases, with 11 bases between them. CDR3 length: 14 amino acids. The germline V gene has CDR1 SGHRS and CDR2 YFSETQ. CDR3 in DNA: TGCGCCAGCAGCTTGGTAGCAGGGGAGGAGACCCAGTACTTC. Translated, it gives CASSLVAGEETQYF.

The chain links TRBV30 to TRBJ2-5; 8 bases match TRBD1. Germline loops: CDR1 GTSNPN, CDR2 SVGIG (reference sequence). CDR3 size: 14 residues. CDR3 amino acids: CQVPGGGTRETQYF. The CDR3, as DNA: TGTCAAGTCCCAGGGGGCGGTACTCGAGAGACCCAGTACTTC.

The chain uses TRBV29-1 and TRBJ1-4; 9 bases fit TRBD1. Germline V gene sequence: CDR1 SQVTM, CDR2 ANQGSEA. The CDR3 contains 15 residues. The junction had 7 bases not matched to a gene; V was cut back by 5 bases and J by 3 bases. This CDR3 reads CSVKKQGAANEKLFF. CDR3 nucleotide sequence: TGCAGCGTTAAGAAACAGGGGGCGGCTAATGAAAAACTGTTTTTT.

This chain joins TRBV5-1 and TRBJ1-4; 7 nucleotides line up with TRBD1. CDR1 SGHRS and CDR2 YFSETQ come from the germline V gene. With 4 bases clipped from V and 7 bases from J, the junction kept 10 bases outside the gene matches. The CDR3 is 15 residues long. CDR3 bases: TGCGCCAGCAGCATACAACCGGGGGACAGTGAAAAACTGTTTTTT. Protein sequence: CASSIQPGDSEKLFF.

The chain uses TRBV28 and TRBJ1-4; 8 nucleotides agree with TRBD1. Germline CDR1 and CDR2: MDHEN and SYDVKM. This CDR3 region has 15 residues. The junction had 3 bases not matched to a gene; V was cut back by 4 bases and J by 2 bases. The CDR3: CASSSGGLTNEKLFF. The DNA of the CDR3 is TGTGCCAGCAGTTCAGGGGGCTTGACTAATGAAAAACTGTTTTTT.

Written as DNA, the CDR3 is TGTGCCAGCAGCTCCGGACTAGCGGGCCCTTGGGAGCAGTTCTTC. Encoded protein: CASSSGLAGPWEQFF. The chain has TRBV7-9 and TRBJ2-1, with 11 nucleotides matching TRBD2. The CDR3 loop spans 15 amino acids. V dropped 4 bases and J dropped 10; count of bases not matched to a gene: 9. Germline values: CDR1 SEHNR, CDR2 FQNEAQ (reference sequence).

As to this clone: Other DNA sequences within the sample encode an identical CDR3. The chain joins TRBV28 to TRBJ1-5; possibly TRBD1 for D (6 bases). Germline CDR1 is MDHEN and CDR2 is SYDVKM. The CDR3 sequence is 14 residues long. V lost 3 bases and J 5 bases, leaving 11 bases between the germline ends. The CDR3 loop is CASSLGAIDQPQHF. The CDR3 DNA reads TGTGCCAGCAGTTTGGGGGCTATCGATCAGCCCCAGCATTTT.

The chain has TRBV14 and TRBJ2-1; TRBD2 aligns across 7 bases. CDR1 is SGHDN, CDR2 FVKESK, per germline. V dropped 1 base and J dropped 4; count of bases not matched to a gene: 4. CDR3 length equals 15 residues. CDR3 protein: CASSQGTSVYNEQFF. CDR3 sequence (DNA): TGTGCCAGCAGCCAAGGTACTAGCGTATACAATGAGCAGTTCTTC. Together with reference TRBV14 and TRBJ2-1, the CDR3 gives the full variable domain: EAGVTQFPSHSVIEKGQTVTLRCDPISGHDNLYWYRRVMGKEIKFLLHFVKESKQDESGMPNNRFLAERTGGTYSTLKVQPAELEDSGVYFCASSQGTSVYNEQFFGPGTRLTVL.

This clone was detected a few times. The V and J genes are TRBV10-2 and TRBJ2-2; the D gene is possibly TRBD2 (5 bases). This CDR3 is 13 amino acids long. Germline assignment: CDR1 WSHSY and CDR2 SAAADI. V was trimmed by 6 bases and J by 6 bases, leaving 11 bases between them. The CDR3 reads CASRLGSPGELFF. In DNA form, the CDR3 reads TGCGCCAGCAGACTAGGCAGCCCCGGGGAGCTGTTTTTT.

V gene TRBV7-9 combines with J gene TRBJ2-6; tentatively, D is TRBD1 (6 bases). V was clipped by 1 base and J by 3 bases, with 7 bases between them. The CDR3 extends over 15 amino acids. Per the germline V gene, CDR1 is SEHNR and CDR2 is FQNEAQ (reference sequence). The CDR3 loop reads CASSLEGVGANVLTF. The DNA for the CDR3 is TGTGCCAGCAGCTTAGAGGGGGTTGGGGCCAACGTCCTGACTTTC.

DNA for the CDR3: TGTGCCAGCAGTGCGACAGGGGAGGGCACTGAAGCTTTCTTT. The encoded protein is CASSATGEGTEAFF. The V and J genes are TRBV6-1 and TRBJ1-1; 8 bases line up with TRBD1. The CDR3 sequence is 14 residues long. Germline CDR1 is MNHNS and CDR2 is SASEGT. The V and J ends lost 4 bases and 4 bases, in that order; junction bases with no gene match: 5.

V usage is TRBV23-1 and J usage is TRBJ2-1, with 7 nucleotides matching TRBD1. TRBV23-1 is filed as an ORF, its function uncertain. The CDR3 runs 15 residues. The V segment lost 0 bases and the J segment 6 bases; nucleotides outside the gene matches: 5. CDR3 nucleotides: TGCGCCAGCAGTCAATCGACAGGGATAGGCAATGAGCAGTTCTTC. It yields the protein CASSQSTGIGNEQFF.

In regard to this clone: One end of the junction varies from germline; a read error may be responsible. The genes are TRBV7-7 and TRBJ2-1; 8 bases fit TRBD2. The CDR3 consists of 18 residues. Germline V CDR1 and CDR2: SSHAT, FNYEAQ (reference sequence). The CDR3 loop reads CASSLGPVIAGGRDEQFF. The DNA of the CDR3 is TGTGCTAGCAGCCTGGGCCCAGTAATCGCGGGGGGCCGGGATGAGCAGTTCTTC.

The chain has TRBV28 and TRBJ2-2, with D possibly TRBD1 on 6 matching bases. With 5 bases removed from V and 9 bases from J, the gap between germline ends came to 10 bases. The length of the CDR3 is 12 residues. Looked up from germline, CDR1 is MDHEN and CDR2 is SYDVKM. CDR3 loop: CASSTQGRELFF. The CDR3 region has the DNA TGTGCCAGCAGTACACAGGGAAGGGAGCTGTTTTTT.

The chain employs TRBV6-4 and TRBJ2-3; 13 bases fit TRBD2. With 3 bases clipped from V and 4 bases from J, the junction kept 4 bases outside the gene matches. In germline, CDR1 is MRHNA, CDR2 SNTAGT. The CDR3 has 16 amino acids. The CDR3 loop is CASSEKLAGGPDTQYF. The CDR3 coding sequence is TGTGCCAGCAGTGAAAAACTAGCGGGGGGGCCAGATACGCAGTATTTT.

For the CDR3, the DNA is TGTGCCAGCAGTCCGGCCCACGGGGTAGGCTACGAGCAGTACTTC. Translation gives CASSPAHGVGYEQYF. The V and J genes are TRBV6-5 and TRBJ2-5; perhaps TRBD2 as D (5 bases). The J call could be wrong; TRBJ2-7 is a better fit for the DNA end. CDR1 and CDR2 from the germline V gene are MNHEY and SVGAGI. The CDR3 loop spans 15 amino acids.

The CDR3 spells CASSFLPPTSTDTQYF. The CDR3 region has the DNA TGCGCCAGCAGCTTTCTCCCCCCCACTAGCACAGATACGCAGTATTTT. The chain is built from TRBV5-1 and TRBJ2-3; D gene ambiguous. Between the trimmed V and J ends, which lost 2 bases and 0 bases, there was a span of 13 bases. Per germline, CDR1 SGHRS and CDR2 YFSETQ. The CDR3 consists of 16 residues.

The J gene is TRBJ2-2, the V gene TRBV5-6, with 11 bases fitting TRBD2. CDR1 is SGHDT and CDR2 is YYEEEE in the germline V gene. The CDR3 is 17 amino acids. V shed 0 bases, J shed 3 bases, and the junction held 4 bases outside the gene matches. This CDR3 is CASSLDGTSGDTGELFF. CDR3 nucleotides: TGTGCCAGCAGCTTGGATGGGACTAGCGGTGACACCGGGGAGCTGTTTTTT.

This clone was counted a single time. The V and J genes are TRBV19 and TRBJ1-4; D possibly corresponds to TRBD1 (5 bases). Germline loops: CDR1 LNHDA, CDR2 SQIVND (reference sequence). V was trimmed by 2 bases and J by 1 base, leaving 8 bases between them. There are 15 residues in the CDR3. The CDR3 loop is CASSINGGTNEKLFF. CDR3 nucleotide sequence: TGTGCCAGTAGTATAAACGGGGGAACTAATGAAAAACTGTTTTTT.